The clone carrying this T cell receptor beta chain appeared once. The data are from a study of Ad26.COV2.S vaccination and SARS-CoV-2 variants. Repertoires were generated with immunoSEQ multiplex PCR, while TCRdb's copy carries only in-frame clones and drops some. The table records more than 350,000 clones, 80% to 95% of them present only once. The germline V gene encodes CDR1 SGHTA and CDR2 FQGTGA. This CDR3 has 14 residues. After removal of 5 bases from V and 0 bases from J, the junction contained 3 bases not matched to a gene. Treatment noted: roughly 20 received Ad26.COV2.S at low or high dose, single or two shots; about five received placebo; per-sample allocation not given. Day 63 after the first injection of vaccine or placebo was the sampling time.

This chain links TRBV7-3 with TRBJ1-1; 7 nucleotides align to TRBD1. Sequencing used peripheral blood, obtained in a trial of Ad26.COV2.S vaccine versus placebo. This TCR derives from a person between 18 and 59 years old who received the Ad26.COV2.S COVID-19 vaccine or a placebo. The CDR3 loop is CASSLQGLNTEAFF. CDR3 bases: TGTGCCAGCAGCCTACAGGGGTTGAACACTGAAGCTTTCTTT.